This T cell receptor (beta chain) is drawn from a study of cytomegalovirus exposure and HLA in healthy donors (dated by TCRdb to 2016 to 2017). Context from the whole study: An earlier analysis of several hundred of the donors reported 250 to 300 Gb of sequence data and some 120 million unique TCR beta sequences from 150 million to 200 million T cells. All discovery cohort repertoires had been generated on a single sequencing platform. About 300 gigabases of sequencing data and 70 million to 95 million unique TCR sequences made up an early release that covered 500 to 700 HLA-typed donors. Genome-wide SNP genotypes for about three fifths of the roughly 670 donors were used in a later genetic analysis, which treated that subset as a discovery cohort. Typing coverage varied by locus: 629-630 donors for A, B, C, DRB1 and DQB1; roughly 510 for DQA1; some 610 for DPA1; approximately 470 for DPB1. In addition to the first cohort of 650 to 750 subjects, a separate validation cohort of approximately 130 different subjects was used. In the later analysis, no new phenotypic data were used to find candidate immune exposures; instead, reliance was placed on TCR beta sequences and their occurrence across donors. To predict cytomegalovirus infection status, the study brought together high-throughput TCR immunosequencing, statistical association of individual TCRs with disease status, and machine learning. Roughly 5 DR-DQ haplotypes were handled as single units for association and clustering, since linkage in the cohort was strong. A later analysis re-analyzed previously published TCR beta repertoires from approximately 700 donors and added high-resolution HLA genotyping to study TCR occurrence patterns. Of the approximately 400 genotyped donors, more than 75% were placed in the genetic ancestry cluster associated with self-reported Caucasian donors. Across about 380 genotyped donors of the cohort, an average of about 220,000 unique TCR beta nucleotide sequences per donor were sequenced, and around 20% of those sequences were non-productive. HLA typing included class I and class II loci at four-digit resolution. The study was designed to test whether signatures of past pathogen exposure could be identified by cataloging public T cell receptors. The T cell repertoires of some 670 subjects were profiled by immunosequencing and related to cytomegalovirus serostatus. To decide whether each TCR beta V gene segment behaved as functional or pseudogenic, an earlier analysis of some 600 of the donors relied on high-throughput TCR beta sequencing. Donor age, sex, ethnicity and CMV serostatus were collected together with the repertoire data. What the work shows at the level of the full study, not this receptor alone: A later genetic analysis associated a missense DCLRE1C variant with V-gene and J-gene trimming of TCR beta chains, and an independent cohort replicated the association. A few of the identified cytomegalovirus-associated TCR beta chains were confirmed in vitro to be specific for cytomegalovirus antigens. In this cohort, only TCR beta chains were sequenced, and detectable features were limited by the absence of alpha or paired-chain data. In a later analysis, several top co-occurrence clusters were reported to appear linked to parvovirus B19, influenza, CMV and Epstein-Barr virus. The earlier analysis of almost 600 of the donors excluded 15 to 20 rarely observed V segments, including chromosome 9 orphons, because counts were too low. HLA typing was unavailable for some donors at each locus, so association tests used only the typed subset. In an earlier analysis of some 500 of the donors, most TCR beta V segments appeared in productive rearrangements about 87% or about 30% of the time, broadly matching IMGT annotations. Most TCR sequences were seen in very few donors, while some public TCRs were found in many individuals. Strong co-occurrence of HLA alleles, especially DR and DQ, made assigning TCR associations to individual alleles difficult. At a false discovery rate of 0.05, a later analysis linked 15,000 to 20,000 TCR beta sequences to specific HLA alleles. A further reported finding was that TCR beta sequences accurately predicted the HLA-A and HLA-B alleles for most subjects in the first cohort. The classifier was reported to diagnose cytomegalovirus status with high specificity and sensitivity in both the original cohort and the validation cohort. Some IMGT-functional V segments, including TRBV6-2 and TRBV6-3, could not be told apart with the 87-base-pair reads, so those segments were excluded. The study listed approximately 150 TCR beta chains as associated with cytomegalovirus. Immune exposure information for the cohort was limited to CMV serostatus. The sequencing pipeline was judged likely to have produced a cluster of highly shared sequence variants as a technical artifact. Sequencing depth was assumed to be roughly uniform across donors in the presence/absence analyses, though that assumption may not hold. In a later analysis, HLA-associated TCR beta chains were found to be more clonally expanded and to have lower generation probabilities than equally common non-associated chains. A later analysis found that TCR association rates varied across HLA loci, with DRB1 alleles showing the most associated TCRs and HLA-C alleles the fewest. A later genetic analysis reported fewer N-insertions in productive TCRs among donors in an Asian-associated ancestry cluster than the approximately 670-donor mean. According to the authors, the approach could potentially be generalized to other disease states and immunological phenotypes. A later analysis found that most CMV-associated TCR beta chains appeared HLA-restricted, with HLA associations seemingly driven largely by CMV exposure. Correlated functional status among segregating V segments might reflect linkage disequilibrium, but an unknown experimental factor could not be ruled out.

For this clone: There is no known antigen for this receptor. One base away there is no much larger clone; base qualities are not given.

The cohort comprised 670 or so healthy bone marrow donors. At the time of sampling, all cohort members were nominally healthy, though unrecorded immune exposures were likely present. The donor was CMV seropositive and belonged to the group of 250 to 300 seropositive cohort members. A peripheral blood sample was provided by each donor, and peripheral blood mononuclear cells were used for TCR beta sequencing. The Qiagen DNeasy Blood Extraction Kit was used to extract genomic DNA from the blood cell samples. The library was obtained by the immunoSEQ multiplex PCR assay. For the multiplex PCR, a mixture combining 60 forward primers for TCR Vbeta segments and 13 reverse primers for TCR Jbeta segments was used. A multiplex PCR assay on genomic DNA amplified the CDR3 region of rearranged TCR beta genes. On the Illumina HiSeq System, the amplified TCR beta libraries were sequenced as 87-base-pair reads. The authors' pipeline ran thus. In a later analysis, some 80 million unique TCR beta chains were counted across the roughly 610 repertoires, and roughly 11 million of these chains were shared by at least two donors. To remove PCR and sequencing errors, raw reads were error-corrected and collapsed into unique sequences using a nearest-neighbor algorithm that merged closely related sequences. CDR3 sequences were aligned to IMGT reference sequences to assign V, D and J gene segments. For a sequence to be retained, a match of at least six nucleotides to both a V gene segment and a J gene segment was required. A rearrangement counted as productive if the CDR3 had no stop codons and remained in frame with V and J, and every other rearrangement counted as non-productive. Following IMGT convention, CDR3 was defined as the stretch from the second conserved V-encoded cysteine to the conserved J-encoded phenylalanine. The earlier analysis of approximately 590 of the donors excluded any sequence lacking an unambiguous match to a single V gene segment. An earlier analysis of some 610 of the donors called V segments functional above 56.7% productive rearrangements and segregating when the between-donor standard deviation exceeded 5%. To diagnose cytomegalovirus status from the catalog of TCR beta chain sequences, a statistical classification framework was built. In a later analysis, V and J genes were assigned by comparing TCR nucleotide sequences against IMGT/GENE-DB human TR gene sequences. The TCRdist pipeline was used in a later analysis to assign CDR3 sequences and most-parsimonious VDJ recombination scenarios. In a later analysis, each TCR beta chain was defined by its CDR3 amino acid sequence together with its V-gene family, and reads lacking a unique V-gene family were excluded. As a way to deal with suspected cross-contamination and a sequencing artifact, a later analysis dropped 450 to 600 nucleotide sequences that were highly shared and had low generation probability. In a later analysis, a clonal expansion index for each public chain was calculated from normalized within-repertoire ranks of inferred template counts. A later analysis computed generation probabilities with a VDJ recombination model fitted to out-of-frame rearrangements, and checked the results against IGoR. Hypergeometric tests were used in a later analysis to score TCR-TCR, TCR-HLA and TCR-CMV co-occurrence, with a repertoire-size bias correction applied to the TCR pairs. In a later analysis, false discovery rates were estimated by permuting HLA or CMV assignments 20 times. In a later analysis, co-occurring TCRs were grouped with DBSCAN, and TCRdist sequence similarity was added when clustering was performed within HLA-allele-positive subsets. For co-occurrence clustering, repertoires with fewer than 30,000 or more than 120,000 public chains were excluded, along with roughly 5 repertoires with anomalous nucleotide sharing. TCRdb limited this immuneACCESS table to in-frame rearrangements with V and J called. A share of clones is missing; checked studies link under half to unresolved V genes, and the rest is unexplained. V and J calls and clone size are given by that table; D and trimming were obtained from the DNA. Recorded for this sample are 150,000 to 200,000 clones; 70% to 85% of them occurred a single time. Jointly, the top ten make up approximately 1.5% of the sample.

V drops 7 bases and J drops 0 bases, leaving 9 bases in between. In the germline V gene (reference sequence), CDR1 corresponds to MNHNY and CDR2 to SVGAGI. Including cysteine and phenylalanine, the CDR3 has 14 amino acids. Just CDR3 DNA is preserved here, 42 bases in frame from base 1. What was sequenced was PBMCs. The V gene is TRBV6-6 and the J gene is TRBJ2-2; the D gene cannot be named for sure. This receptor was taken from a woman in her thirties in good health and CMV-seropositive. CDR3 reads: CASKKSANTGELFF. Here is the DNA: TGTGCCAGCAAAAAATCCGCGAACACCGGGGAGCTGTTTTTT.